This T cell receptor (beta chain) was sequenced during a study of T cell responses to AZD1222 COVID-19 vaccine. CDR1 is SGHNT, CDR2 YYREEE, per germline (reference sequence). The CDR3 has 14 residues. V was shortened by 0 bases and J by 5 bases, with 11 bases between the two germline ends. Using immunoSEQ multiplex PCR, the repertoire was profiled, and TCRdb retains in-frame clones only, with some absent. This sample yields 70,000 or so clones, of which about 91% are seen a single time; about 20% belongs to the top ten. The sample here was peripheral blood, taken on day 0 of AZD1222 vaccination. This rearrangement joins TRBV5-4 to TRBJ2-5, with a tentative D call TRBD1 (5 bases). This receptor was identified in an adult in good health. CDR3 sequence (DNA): TGTGCCAGCAGCTTGGTAGGGGCGCGTGAGACCCAGTACTTC. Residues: CASSLVGARETQYF.